A selection of T cell receptor beta chains follows, all from one sample in a study of chemoradiotherapy in HPV16-positive cancers. Measured with immunoSEQ multiplex PCR; TCRdb has only the in-frame clones, and not every one. The table shows 10,000 to 11,000 clones, with about 68% occurring only once. The specimen was taken from a patient who underwent chemoradiotherapy. All receptors come from a human donor with HPV-associated anogenital cancer. Each CDR3 is given with its conserved first and last residue. The D gene is left open where the match is weak. Clone size, where shown, is once, few, many, or a class for clones that have expanded.

>TRBV7-9|.|TRBJ1-3|19|.
TGTGCCAGCAGCTTAATGACCCAAGGGAGTTCTTTCTCTGGAAACACCATATATTTT
CASSLMTQGSSFSGNTIYF
>TRBV10-3|.|TRBJ1-6|13|.
TGTGCCATCAGGGCCTTAGGTAATTCACCCCTCCACTTT
CAIRALGNSPLHF
>TRBV7-2|TRBD2|TRBJ2-3|18|.
TGTGCCAGCAGCTTAGACCTCCTGGCGGGAGGTAACACAGATACGCAGTATTTT
CASSLDLLAGGNTDTQYF
>TRBV7-2|.|TRBJ2-2|15|few
TGTGCCAGCAGCTTTCTCCTCGGGAGCACCGGGGAGCTGTTTTTT
CASSFLLGSTGELFF
>TRBV4-1|TRBD1|TRBJ1-3|17|.
TGCGCCAGCAGCCAAGATAAGCAGACAGGGTCAGGAAACACCATATATTTT
CASSQDKQTGSGNTIYF
>TRBV4-3|.|TRBJ2-2|16|.
TGCGCCAGCAGCCAAGATCTCCTTCGATCGGGCGGGGAGCTGTTTTTT
CASSQDLLRSGGELFF
>TRBV29-1|.|TRBJ2-1|15|.
TGCAGCGTCGTAGTTGCTGTAGTCAGGGGCAATGAGCAGTTCTTC
CSVVVAVVRGNEQFF
>TRBV5-8|TRBD2|TRBJ2-1|17|.
TGTGCCAGCAGCTTGTGGATGGCTAGCGGAATCGACAATGAGCAGTTCTTC
CASSLWMASGIDNEQFF
>TRBV7-6|TRBD1|TRBJ1-6|17|.
TGTGCCAGCAGCTTATTTTCACAGGGGGCAGGTAATTCACCCCTCCACTTT
CASSLFSQGAGNSPLHF
>TRBV18|.|TRBJ2-1|11|.
TGTGCCAGCTCACCTCGGGGCGAGCAGTTCTTC
CASSPRGEQFF
>TRBV19|.|TRBJ1-1|11|few
TGTGCCAGTAGTATAGACATTGAAGCTTTCTTT
CASSIDIEAFF
>TRBV11-3|.|TRBJ2-5|15|once
TGTGCCAGCAGCTTCGGGGACCCAGAAAGAGAGACCCAGTACTTC
CASSFGDPERETQYF
>TRBV27|TRBD2|TRBJ2-7|16|few
TGTGCCAGCAGTTTAGTGAGCGGGAGTATGACTCACGAGCAGTACTTC
CASSLVSGSMTHEQYF
>TRBV27|.|TRBJ2-7|14|.
TGTGCCAGCAGTCCTCGGACCACTACCTACGAGCAGTACTTC
CASSPRTTTYEQYF
>TRBV5-4|TRBD2|TRBJ2-5|18|.
TGTGCCAGCAGTCCTGAGTGGTTGGCTAGCGGAGGCCAAGAGACCCAGTACTTC
CASSPEWLASGGQETQYF
>TRBV18|TRBD1|TRBJ1-2|16|.
TGTGCCAGCTCACCAAATAAACGGGACAGGGCCTATGGCTACACCTTC
CASSPNKRDRAYGYTF
>TRBV5-1|.|TRBJ2-1|16|.
TGCGCCAGCAGCTTGGGAGGCGGGAATAAAAACAATGAGCAGTTCTTC
CASSLGGGNKNNEQFF
>TRBV5-4|TRBD1|TRBJ1-2|13|.
TGTGCCAGCAGCTTGGGGACAGGGATTGGCTACACCTTC
CASSLGTGIGYTF
>TRBV11-3|TRBD1|TRBJ1-1|14|.
TGTGCCAGCAGCCCAACCAGGGGGGCCACTGAAGCTTTCTTT
CASSPTRGATEAFF
>TRBV25-1|.|TRBJ1-2|14|few
TGTGCCAGCAGTGTAGAACGGTTGGCGGGTGGCTACACCTTC
CASSVERLAGGYTF
>TRBV7-8|.|TRBJ1-4|17|.
TGTGCCAGCAGCTTAGAGCAACAGGGCTCAACTAATGAAAAACTGTTTTTT
CASSLEQQGSTNEKLFF
>TRBV28|.|TRBJ2-5|12|few
TGTGCCAGCAACTTGCTTGCGCAGACCCAGTACTTC
CASNLLAQTQYF
>TRBV7-9|.|TRBJ1-3|12|.
TGTGCCAGCAGCTTATCTGGAAACACCATATATTTT
CASSLSGNTIYF
>TRBV16|.|TRBJ1-4|16|.
TGTGCCAGCAGCCTAAGCGGGAACCGGATTAATGAAAAACTGTTTTTT
CASSLSGNRINEKLFF
>TRBV6-5|.|TRBJ1-6|15|few
TGTGCCAGCAGTTACGGGGGGTCAGATAATTCACCCCTCCACTTT
CASSYGGSDNSPLHF
>TRBV28|.|TRBJ1-3|12|.
TGTGCCAGCACCCTCTCTGGAAACACCATATATTTT
CASTLSGNTIYF
>TRBV11-3|.|TRBJ2-1|17|.
TGTGCCAGCAGCTTAGATCTGGGCCTTGGAATCGACAATGAGCAGTTCTTC
CASSLDLGLGIDNEQFF
>TRBV9|TRBD2|TRBJ2-3|17|once
TGTGCCAGCAGCAGAACCGGGACTAGCTGGGTTCAGAGTACGCAGTATTTT
CASSRTGTSWVQSTQYF
>TRBV4-3|.|TRBJ1-3|16|few
TGCGCCAGCAGCCAAGATCGGATGAGCTCTGGAAACACCATATATTTT
CASSQDRMSSGNTIYF
>TRBV19|.|TRBJ2-1|13|.
TGTGCCAGTAGTGTAGACAGCTACAATGAGCAGTTCTTC
CASSVDSYNEQFF
>TRBV11-3|.|TRBJ2-7|16|.
TGTGCCAGCAGCTCCCCTGGAAGGCGTACTTCCTACGAGCAGTACTTC
CASSSPGRRTSYEQYF
>TRBV11-3|.|TRBJ1-1|12|.
TGTGCCAGCAGCTTCAGAGGACCTGAAGCTTTCTTT
CASSFRGPEAFF
>TRBV27|.|TRBJ1-6|15|.
TGTGCCAGCAGTCCCCTGAGCTCCTATAATTCACCCCTCCACTTT
CASSPLSSYNSPLHF
>TRBV6-1|.|TRBJ1-1|13|.
TGTGCCAGCAGTGAACAGGGTCTTACTGAAGCTTTCTTT
CASSEQGLTEAFF
>TRBV18|.|TRBJ2-5|11|once
TGTGCCAGCTCACCGGGAAAGACCCAGTACTTC
CASSPGKTQYF
>TRBV2|.|TRBJ2-5|13|.
TGTGCCAGCAGTAGCGGAACCCAAGAGACCCAGTACTTC
CASSSGTQETQYF